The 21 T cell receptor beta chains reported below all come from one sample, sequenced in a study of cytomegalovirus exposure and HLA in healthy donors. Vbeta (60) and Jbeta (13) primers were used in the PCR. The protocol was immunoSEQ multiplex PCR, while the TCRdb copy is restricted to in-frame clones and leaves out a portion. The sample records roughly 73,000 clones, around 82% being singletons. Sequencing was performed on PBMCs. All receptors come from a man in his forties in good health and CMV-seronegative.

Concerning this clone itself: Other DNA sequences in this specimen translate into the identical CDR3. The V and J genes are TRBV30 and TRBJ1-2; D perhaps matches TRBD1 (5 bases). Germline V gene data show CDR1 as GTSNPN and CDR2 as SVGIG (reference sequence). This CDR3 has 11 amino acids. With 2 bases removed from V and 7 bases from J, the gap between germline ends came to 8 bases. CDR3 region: CAWSPGGGYTF. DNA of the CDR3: TGTGCCTGGAGTCCGGGGGGTGGCTACACCTTC. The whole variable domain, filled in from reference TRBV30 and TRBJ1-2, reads SQTIHQWPATLVQPVGSPLSLECTVEGTSNPNLYWYRQAAGRGLQLLFYSVGIGQISSEVPQNLSASRPQDRQFILSSKKLLLSDSGFYLCAWSPGGGYTFGSGTRLTVV.

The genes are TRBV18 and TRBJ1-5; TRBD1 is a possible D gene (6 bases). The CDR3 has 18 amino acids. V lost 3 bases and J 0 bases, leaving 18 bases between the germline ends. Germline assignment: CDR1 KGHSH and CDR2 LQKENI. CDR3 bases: TGTGCCAGCTCACCGAGGGGGGGTGTAGAAAATAGCAATCAGCCCCAGCATTTT. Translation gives CASSPRGGVENSNQPQHF.

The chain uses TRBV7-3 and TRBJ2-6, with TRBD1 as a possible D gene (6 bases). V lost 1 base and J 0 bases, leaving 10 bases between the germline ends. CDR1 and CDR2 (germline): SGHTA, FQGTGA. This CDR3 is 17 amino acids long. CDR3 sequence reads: CASSLKGGTSGANVLTF. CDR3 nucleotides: TGTGCCAGCAGCTTAAAAGGGGGTACCTCTGGGGCCAACGTCCTGACTTTC. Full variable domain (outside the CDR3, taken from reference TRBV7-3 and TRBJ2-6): GAGVSQTPSNKVTEKGKYVELRCDPISGHTALYWYRQSLGQGPEFLIYFQGTGAADDSGLPNDRFFAVRPEGSVSTLKIQRTERGDSAVYLCASSLKGGTSGANVLTFGAGSRLTVL.

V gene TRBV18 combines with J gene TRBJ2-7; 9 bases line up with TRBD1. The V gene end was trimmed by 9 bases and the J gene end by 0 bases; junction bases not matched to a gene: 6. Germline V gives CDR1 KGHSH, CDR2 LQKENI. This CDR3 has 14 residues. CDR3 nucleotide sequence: TGTGCCAGTACCGGACAGGGGAGCTCCTACGAGCAGTACTTC. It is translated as CASTGQGSSYEQYF.

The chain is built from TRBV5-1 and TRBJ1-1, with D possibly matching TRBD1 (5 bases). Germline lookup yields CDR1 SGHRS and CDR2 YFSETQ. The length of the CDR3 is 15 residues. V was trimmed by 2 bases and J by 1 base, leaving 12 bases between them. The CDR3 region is CASSLQERKNTEAFF. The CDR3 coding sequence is TGCGCCAGCAGCTTACAGGAAAGGAAGAACACTGAAGCTTTCTTT. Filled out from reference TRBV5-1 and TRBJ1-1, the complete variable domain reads KAGVTQTPRYLIKTRGQQVTLSCSPISGHRSVSWYQQTPGQGLQFLFEYFSETQRNKGNFPGRFSGRQFSNSRSEMNVSTLELGDSALYLCASSLQERKNTEAFFGQGTRLTVV.

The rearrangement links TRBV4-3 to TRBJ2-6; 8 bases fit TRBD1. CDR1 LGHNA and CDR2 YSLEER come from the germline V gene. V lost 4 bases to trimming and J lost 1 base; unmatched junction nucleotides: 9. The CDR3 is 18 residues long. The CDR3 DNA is TGCGCCAGCAGCCCGACAGGGGCCACCTCATCTGGGGCCAACGTCCTGACTTTC. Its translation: CASSPTGATSSGANVLTF.

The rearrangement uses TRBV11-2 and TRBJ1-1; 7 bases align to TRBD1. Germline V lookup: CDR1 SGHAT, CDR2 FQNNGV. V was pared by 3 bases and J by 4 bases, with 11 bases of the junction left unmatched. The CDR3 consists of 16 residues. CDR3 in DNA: TGTGCCAGCAGCTTCCGGACAGGCCTAGCTAGCACTGAAGCTTTCTTT. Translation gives CASSFRTGLASTEAFF.

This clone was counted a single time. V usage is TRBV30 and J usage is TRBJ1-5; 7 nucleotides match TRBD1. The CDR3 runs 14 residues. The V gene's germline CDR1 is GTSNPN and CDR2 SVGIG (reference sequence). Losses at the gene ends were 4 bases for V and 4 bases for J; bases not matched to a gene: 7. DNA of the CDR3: TGTGCCTGGACCCGGCAACAGGGGAATCAGCCCCAGCATTTT. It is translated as CAWTRQQGNQPQHF.

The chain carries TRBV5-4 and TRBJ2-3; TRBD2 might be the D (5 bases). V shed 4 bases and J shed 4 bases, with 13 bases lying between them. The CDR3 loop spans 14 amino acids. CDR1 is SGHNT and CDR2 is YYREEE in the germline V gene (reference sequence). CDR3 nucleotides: TGTGCCAGCAGCCACCCCGGGGAAGCAGATACGCAGTATTTT. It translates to CASSHPGEADTQYF.

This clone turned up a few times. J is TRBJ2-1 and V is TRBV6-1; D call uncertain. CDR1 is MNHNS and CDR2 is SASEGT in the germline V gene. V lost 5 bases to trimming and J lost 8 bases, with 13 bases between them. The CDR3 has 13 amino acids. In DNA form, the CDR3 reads TGTGCCAGCAGTTATACCTCGGTCCATGAGCAGTTCTTC. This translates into CASSYTSVHEQFF.

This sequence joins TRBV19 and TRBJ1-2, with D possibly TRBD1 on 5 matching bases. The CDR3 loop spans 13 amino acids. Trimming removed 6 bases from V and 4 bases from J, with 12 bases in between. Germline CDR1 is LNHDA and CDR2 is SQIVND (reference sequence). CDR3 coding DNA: TGTGCCAGTAGACAGGCCCTATTCTATGGCTACACCTTC. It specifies CASRQALFYGYTF. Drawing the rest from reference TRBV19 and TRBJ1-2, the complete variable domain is DGGITQSPKYLFRKEGQNVTLSCEQNLNHDAMYWYRQDPGQGLRLIYYSQIVNDFQKGDIAEGYSVSREKKESFPLTVTSAQKNPTAFYLCASRQALFYGYTFGSGTRLTVV.

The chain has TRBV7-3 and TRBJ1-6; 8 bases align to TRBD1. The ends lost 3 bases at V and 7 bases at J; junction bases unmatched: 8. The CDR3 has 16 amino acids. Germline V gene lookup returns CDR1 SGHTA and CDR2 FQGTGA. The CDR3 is CASSFAGTGSNSPLHF. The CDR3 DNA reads TGTGCCAGCAGCTTCGCCGGGACAGGATCGAATTCACCCCTCCACTTT.

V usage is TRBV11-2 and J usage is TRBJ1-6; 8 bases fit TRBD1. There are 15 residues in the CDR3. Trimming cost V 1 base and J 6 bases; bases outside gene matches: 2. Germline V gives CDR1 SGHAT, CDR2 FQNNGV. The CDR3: CASSLAQGVNSPLHF. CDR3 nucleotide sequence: TGTGCCAGCAGCTTAGCACAGGGGGTTAATTCACCCCTCCACTTT.

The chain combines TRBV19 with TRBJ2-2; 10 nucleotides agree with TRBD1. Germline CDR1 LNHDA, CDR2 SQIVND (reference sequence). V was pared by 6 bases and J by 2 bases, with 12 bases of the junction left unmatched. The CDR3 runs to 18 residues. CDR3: CASSYRDRGGTNTGELFF. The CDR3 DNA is TGTGCCAGTAGCTACAGGGACAGGGGCGGGACAAACACCGGGGAGCTGTTTTTT.

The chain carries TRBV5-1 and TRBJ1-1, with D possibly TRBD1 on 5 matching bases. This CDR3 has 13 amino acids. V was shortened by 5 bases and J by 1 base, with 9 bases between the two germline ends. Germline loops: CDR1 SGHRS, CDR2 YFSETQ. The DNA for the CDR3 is TGCGCCAGCAGAGAAACAGGGAACACTGAAGCTTTCTTT. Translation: CASRETGNTEAFF.

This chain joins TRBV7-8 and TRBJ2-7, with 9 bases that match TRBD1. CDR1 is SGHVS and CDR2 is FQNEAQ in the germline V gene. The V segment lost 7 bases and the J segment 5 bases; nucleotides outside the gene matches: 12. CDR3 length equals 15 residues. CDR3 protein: CASTAPGTGSHEQYF. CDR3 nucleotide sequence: TGTGCCAGCACCGCCCCCGGGACAGGGTCCCACGAGCAGTACTTC.

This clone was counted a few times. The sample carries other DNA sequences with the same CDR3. CDR3 coding DNA: TGTGCCAGCAGCTTAGGGGGGGGGACGGAGAATCAGCCCCAGCATTTT. As protein: CASSLGGGTENQPQHF. The rearrangement links TRBV11-2 to TRBJ1-5; weak D call: TRBD1 (5 bases). With 1 base removed from V and 4 bases from J, the gap between germline ends came to 14 bases. Germline CDR1 SGHAT, CDR2 FQNNGV. The CDR3 length is 16 residues.

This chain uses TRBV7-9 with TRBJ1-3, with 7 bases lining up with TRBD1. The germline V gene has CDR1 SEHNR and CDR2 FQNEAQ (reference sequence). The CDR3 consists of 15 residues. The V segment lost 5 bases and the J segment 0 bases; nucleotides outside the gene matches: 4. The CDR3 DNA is TGTGCCAGCAGCCAAGGGACAGTCTCTGGAAACACCATATATTTT. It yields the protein CASSQGTVSGNTIYF.

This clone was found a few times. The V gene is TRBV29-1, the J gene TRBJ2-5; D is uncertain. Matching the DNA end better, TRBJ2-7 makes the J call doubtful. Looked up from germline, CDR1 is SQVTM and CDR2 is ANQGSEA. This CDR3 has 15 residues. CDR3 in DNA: TGCAGCGTTGAAGATCAACTACACCCGAACTACGAGCAGTACTTC. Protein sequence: CSVEDQLHPNYEQYF.

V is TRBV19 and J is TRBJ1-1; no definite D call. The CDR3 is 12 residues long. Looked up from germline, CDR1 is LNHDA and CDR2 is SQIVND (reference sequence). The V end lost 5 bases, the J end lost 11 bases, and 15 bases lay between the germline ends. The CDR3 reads CASSPGRVTAFF. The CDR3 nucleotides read TGTGCCAGTAGTCCGGGAAGGGTTACCGCTTTCTTT. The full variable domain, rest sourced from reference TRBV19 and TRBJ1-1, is DGGITQSPKYLFRKEGQNVTLSCEQNLNHDAMYWYRQDPGQGLRLIYYSQIVNDFQKGDIAEGYSVSREKKESFPLTVTSAQKNPTAFYLCASSPGRVTAFFGQGTRLTVV.

The CDR3 nucleotides are TGTGCCAGTAGTATCGGGACATCTCAGTTCTTC. Its protein is CASSIGTSQFF. This chain links TRBV19 with TRBJ2-1; D may be TRBD1 (6 bases). Trimming removed 3 bases from V and 13 bases from J, with 10 bases in between. This CDR3 has 11 amino acids. Germline values: CDR1 LNHDA, CDR2 SQIVND (reference sequence).